Listed below are T cell receptor beta chains from one sample, sequenced in a study of cytomegalovirus exposure and HLA in healthy donors. Profiling relied on immunoSEQ multiplex PCR, and the TCRdb table lists in-frame clones only, not all of them. The profile shows more than 55,000 clones, roughly 74% of them singletons. The sample taken for sequencing was PBMCs. The receptors were gathered from a woman between 55 and 75 years old in good health and CMV-seropositive. Each CDR3 is given without its conserved first and last residue. Fields, in order: CDR3 length, J gene, V gene, CDR3 protein.

len: 12
j_gene: TRBJ1-2
v_gene: TRBV2
CDR3aa: ASSGGTGNYGYT

len: 12
j_gene: TRBJ2-7
v_gene: TRBV2
CDR3aa: ASSESRGLDEQY

len: 13
j_gene: TRBJ2-7
v_gene: TRBV4-2
CDR3aa: ASSLQGTGGYEQY

len: 9
j_gene: TRBJ2-3
v_gene: TRBV23-1
CDR3aa: ASRYTDTQY

len: 11
j_gene: TRBJ2-1
v_gene: TRBV9
CDR3aa: ASSGGQGNEQF

len: 13
j_gene: TRBJ2-2
v_gene: TRBV15
CDR3aa: ATRALGVDTGELF

len: 12
j_gene: TRBJ1-4
v_gene: TRBV5-1
CDR3aa: ASSLGTNREKLF

len: 11
j_gene: TRBJ1-1
v_gene: TRBV5-4
CDR3aa: ASSLDGGTEAF

len: 14
j_gene: TRBJ2-7
v_gene: TRBV4-1
CDR3aa: ASSQESGMSSYEQY

len: 11
j_gene: TRBJ1-1
v_gene: TRBV6-5
CDR3aa: ASSKTGNTEAF

len: 9
j_gene: TRBJ2-1
v_gene: TRBV30
CDR3aa: AWSGVNEQF

len: 12
j_gene: TRBJ1-1
v_gene: TRBV5-1
CDR3aa: ASSPGQGISEAF

len: 10
j_gene: TRBJ2-7
v_gene: TRBV5-1
CDR3aa: ASRGTGYEQY

len: 11
j_gene: TRBJ1-6
v_gene: TRBV10-1
CDR3aa: ASSRDSGAPLH

len: 11
j_gene: TRBJ2-1
v_gene: TRBV5-4
CDR3aa: ASSAPLAGEQF

len: 13
j_gene: TRBJ2-7
v_gene: TRBV6-6
CDR3aa: ASSRPTGNSYEQY

len: 12
j_gene: TRBJ2-1
v_gene: TRBV11-2
CDR3aa: ASSLEAGVGEQF

len: 13
j_gene: TRBJ2-3
v_gene: TRBV25-1
CDR3aa: ASSEEGQGSDTQY

len: 8
j_gene: TRBJ2-1
v_gene: TRBV7-9
CDR3aa: APEGNEQF

len: 13
j_gene: TRBJ2-1
v_gene: TRBV29-1
CDR3aa: SVVGAGGPINEQF

len: 14
j_gene: TRBJ1-2
v_gene: TRBV6-5
CDR3aa: ASSYGRSPTEYGYT

len: 14
j_gene: TRBJ1-6
v_gene: TRBV15
CDR3aa: ATSLGAGRGNSPLH

len: 10
j_gene: TRBJ1-2
v_gene: TRBV30
CDR3aa: AWGDRGVGYT

len: 13
j_gene: TRBJ2-3
v_gene: TRBV10-1
CDR3aa: ASSDIAGGTDTQY